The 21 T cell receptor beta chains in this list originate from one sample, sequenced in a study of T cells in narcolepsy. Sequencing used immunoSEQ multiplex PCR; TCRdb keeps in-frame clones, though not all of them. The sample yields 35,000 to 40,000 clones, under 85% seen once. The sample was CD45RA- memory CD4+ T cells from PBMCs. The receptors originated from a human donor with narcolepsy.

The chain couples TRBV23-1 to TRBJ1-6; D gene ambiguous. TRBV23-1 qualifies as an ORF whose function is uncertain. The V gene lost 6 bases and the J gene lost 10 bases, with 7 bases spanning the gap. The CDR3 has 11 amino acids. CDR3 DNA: TGCGCCAGCAGACCCAAATCACCCCTCCACTTT. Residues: CASRPKSPLHF.

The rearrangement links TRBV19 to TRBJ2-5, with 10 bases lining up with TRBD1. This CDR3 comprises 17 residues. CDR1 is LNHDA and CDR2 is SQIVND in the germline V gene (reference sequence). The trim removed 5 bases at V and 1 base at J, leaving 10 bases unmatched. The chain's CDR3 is CASSLPVGQGIQETQYF. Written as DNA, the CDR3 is TGTGCCAGTAGTCTTCCGGTGGGACAGGGGATCCAAGAGACCCAGTACTTC.

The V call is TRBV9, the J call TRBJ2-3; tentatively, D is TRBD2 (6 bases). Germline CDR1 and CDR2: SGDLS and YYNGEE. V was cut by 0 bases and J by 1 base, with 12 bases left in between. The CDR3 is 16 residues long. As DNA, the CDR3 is TGTGCCAGCAGCGTAGGAAATAGCGGAGGCACAGATACGCAGTATTTT. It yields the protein CASSVGNSGGTDTQYF.

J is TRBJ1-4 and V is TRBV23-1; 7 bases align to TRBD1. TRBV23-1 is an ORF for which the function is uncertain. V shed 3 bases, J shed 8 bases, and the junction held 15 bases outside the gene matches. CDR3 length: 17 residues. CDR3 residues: CASSQGDSADLGEKLFF. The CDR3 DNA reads TGCGCCAGCAGTCAGGGGGACAGTGCGGACCTTGGGGAAAAACTGTTTTTT.

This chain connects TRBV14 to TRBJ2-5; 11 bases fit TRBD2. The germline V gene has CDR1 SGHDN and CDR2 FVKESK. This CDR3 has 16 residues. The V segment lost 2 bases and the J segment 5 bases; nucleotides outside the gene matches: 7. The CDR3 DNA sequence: TGTGCCAGCAGCCAACCTAGCGGGGGGCCTACCGAGACCCAGTACTTC. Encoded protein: CASSQPSGGPTETQYF.

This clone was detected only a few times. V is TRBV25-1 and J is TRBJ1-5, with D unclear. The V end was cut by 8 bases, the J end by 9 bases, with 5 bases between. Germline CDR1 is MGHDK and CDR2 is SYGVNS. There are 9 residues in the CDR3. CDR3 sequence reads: CASCLPQHF. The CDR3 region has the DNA TGTGCCAGCTGTTTGCCCCAGCATTTT. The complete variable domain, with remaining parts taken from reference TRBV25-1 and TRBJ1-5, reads EADIYQTPRYLVIGTGKKITLECSQTMGHDKMYWYQQDPGMELHLIHYSYGVNSTEKGDLSSESTVSRIRTEHFPLTLESARPSHTSQYLCASCLPQHFGDGTRLSIL.

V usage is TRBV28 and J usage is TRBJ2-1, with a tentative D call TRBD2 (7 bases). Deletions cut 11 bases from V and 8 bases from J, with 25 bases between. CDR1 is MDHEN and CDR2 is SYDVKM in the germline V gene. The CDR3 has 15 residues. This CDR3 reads CASREGGGTVHEQFF. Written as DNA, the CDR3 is TGTGCCTCCCGGGAAGGGGGGGGTACGGTCCATGAGCAGTTCTTC.

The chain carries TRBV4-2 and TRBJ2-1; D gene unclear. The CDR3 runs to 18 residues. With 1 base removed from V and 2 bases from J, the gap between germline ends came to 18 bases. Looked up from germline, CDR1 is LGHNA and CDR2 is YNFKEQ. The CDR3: CASSQGTGRNLAYNEQFF. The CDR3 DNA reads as TGTGCCAGCAGCCAAGGTACGGGCCGCAATTTGGCCTACAATGAGCAGTTCTTC.

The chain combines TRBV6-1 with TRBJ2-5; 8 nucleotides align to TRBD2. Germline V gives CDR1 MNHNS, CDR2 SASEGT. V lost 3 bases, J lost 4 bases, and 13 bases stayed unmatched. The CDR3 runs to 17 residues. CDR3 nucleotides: TGTGCCAGCAGTGACTACGGCCTTGCGGGGGGTGGAGAGACCCAGTACTTC. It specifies CASSDYGLAGGGETQYF.

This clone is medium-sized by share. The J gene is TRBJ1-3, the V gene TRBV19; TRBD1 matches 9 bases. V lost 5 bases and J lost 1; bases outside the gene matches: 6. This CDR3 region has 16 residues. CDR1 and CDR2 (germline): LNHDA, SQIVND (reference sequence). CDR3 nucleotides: TGTGCCAGTAGTTTACAGGGACAGGGATCTGGAAACACCATATATTTT. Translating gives CASSLQGQGSGNTIYF.

The CDR3 region is CASSAGLDRDTQYF. The CDR3 DNA reads as TGTGCCAGCAGCGCGGGACTAGATCGGGATACGCAGTATTTT. The chain links TRBV9 to TRBJ2-3, with 8 bases fitting TRBD2. The J segment lost 6 bases and the V segment lost 3 bases, leaving 6 bases of the junction unmatched. CDR3 length: 14 residues. Germline CDR1 is SGDLS and CDR2 is YYNGEE.

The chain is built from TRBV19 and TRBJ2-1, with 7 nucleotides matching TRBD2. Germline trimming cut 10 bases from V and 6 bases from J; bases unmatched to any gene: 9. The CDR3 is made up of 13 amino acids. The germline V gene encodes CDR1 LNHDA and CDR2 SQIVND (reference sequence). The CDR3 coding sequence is TGTGCCACTGTAGGTAGGACTAGCAATGAGCAGTTCTTC. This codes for CATVGRTSNEQFF. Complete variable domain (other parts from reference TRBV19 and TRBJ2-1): DGGITQSPKYLFRKEGQNVTLSCEQNLNHDAMYWYRQDPGQGLRLIYYSQIVNDFQKGDIAEGYSVSREKKESFPLTVTSAQKNPTAFYLCATVGRTSNEQFFGPGTRLTVL.

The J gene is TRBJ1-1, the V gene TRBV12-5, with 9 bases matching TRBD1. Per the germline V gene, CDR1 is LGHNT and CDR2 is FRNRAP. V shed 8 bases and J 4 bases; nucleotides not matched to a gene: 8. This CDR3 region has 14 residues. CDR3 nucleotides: TGTGCTAGTTCGACACAGGGGGCGTTCACTGAAGCTTTCTTT. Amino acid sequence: CASSTQGAFTEAFF.

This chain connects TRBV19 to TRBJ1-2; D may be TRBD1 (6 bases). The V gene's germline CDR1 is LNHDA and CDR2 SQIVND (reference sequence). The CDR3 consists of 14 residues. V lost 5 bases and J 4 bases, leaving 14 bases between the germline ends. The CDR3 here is CASSLRTESYGYTF. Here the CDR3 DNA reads TGTGCCAGTAGTTTACGGACAGAGTCCTATGGCTACACCTTC.

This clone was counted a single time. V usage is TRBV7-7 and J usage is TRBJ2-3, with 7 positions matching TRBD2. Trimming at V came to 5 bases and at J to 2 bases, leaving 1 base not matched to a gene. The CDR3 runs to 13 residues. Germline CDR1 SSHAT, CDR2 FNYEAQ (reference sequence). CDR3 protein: CASSRDYTDTQYF. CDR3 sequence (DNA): TGTGCCAGCAGCCGGGACTACACAGATACGCAGTATTTT. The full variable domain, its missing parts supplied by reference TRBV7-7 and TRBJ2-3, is GAGVSQSPRYKVTKRGQDVTLRCDPISSHATLYWYQQALGQGPEFLTYFNYEAQPDKSGLPSDRFSAERPEGSISTLTIQRTEQRDSAMYRCASSRDYTDTQYFGPGTRLTVL.

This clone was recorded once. CDR3 loop: CASSHRRADYGYTF. CDR3 in DNA: TGTGCCTCGAGCCACAGGAGGGCCGACTATGGCTACACCTTC. The chain combines TRBV30 with TRBJ1-2; perhaps TRBD1 as D (5 bases). V gave up 7 bases and J gave up 3 bases, with 18 bases separating them. The CDR3 length is 14 residues. Germline loops: CDR1 GTSNPN, CDR2 SVGIG (reference sequence).

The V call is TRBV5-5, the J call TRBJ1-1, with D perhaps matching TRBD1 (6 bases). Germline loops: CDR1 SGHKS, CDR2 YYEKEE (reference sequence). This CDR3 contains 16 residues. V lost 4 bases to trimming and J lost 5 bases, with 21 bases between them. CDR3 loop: CASSLGGVGGITEAFF. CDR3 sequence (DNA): TGTGCCAGCAGCCTGGGAGGAGTGGGGGGCATAACTGAAGCTTTCTTT. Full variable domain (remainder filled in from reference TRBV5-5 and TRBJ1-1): DAGVTQSPTHLIKTRGQQVTLRCSPISGHKSVSWYQQVLGQGPQFIFQYYEKEERGRGNFPDRFSARQFPNYSSELNVNALLLGDSALYLCASSLGGVGGITEAFFGQGTRLTVV.

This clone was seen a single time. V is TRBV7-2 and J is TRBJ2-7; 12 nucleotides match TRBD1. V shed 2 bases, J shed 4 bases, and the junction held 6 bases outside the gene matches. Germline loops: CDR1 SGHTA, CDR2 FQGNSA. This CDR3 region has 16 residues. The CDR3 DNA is TGTGCCAGCAGCTTATACGGGACAGGGGGCAAATACGAGCAGTACTTC. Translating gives CASSLYGTGGKYEQYF.

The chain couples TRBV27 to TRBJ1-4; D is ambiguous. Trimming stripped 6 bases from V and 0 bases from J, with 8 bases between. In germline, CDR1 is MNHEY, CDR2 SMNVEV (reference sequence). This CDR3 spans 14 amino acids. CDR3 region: CASRTRATNEKLFF. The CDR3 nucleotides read TGTGCCAGCAGAACACGAGCAACTAATGAAAAACTGTTTTTT.

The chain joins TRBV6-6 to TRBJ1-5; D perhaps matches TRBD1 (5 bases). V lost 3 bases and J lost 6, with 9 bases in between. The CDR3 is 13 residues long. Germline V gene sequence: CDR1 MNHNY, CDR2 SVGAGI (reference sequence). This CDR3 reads CASSYGGVQPQHF. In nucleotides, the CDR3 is TGTGCCAGCAGTTATGGGGGGGTTCAGCCCCAGCATTTT.

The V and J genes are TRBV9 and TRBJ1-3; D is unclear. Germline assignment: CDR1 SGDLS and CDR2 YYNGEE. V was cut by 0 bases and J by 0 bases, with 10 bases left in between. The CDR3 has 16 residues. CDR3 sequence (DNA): TGTGCCAGCAGCGTAGGCGCAGGCCGCTCTGGAAACACCATATATTTT. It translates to CASSVGAGRSGNTIYF.